These 18 T cell receptor beta chains originate from one sample sequenced in a study of blood T cell repertoires in COVID-19. Sequencing used immunoSEQ multiplex PCR; TCRdb keeps in-frame clones, though not all of them. This repertoire shows approximately 360,000 clones, over 80% found once; its top ten account for 5% to 5.5%. Sequencing input: PBMCs or T cells enriched from blood (not recorded which). These receptors were collected from a woman aged 45-60 years who had recovered from COVID-19.

The genes are TRBV11-3 and TRBJ1-1; maybe TRBD1 (6 bases). Per the germline V gene, CDR1 is SGHNT and CDR2 is YENEEA. V was cut by 5 bases and J by 7 bases, with 14 bases left in between. The CDR3 consists of 13 residues. CDR3 in amino acids: CASSPSGQIEAFF. CDR3 DNA: TGTGCCAGCAGCCCCTCGGGACAAATTGAAGCTTTCTTT.

This chain joins TRBV5-1 and TRBJ2-5; 13 positions match TRBD2. The CDR3 has 16 residues. The V gene end was trimmed by 4 bases and the J gene end by 5 bases; junction bases not matched to a gene: 8. The germline gives CDR1 SGHRS, CDR2 YFSETQ. This CDR3 reads CASSPRTSGGWETQYF. Written as DNA, the CDR3 is TGCGCCAGCAGCCCCAGGACTAGCGGGGGTTGGGAGACCCAGTACTTC.

The chain employs TRBV19 and TRBJ2-7; TRBD1 aligns across 7 bases. There are 13 residues in the CDR3. CDR1 and CDR2 (germline): LNHDA, SQIVND (reference sequence). With V trimmed by 6 bases and J by 4 bases, 6 bases remained unmatched. In nucleotides, the CDR3 is TGTGCCAGTAGCCCGGGACAGAAGTACGAGCAGTACTTC. Its protein is CASSPGQKYEQYF.

The rearrangement uses TRBV6-2 or TRBV6-3 and TRBJ2-4; TRBD1 matches at 10 bases. The CDR3 runs 19 residues. J was trimmed by 6 bases and V by 2 bases; bases with no gene match: 16. The germline V gene encodes CDR1 MNHEY and CDR2 SVGEGT. The CDR3 is CASSYPGTGAYSSRNIQYF. CDR3 DNA sequence: TGTGCCAGCAGTTACCCCGGGACAGGGGCCTATTCGTCCAGAAACATTCAGTACTTC.

The table lists this clone with a few counts. The chain uses TRBV6-5 and TRBJ1-2; possible D gene TRBD1, 6 bases. Trimming took 6 bases from V and 6 from J, leaving 20 bases between them. This CDR3 comprises 15 residues. Germline V gene sequence: CDR1 MNHEY, CDR2 SVGAGI. The CDR3 sequence: CASSLLRGQGHGYTF. CDR3 in DNA: TGTGCCAGCAGCCTCCTCCGGGGTCAGGGGCATGGCTACACCTTC.

This clone was picked up a small number of times. V and J are TRBV7-9 and TRBJ1-1; tentative D call: TRBD1 (5 bases). Germline-derived CDR1 and CDR2 are SEHNR and FQNEAQ (reference sequence). The CDR3 is 14 amino acids. Trimming pared 1 base from V and 5 bases from J, leaving 11 bases between. In DNA, the CDR3 is TGTGCCAGCAGCTTAGTCGCAGGGATGACTGAAGCTTTCTTT. Protein: CASSLVAGMTEAFF. Combining the CDR3 with reference TRBV7-9 and TRBJ1-1 gives the whole variable domain DTGVSQNPRHKITKRGQNVTFRCDPISEHNRLYWYRQTLGQGPEFLTYFQNEAQLEKSRLLSDRFSAERPKGSFSTLEIQRTEQGDSAMYLCASSLVAGMTEAFFGQGTRLTVV.

This clone turned up a few times. This sequence joins TRBV5-4 and TRBJ2-3; 8 nucleotides agree with TRBD2. The CDR3 has 17 amino acids. Germline V gene data show CDR1 as SGHNT and CDR2 as YYREEE (reference sequence). After removal of 4 bases from V and 0 bases from J, the junction contained 10 bases not matched to a gene. In DNA, the CDR3 is TGTGCCAGCAGCGAATACCGGGGGGGCGGTAGCACAGATACGCAGTATTTT. It is translated as CASSEYRGGGSTDTQYF.

This chain connects TRBV30 to TRBJ1-2; D ambiguous. Trimming took 3 bases from V and 4 from J, leaving 15 bases between them. Germline V gene sequence: CDR1 GTSNPN, CDR2 SVGIG (reference sequence). There are 14 residues in the CDR3. The CDR3 reads CAWRGSKQIYGYTF. In DNA, the CDR3 is TGTGCCTGGAGAGGTAGCAAGCAGATCTATGGCTACACCTTC.

J is TRBJ1-1 and V is TRBV7-2; D is unclear. The CDR3 runs to 15 residues. Trimming left V 4 bases short and J 1 base short, with 13 bases between. Germline lookup yields CDR1 SGHTA and CDR2 FQGNSA. The CDR3 protein is CASSSMRFTNTEAFF. The CDR3 DNA is TGTGCCAGCAGCTCAATGAGGTTTACGAACACTGAAGCTTTCTTT.

V and J are TRBV12-5 and TRBJ1-3; a weak D match, TRBD1 (6 bases). Looked up from germline, CDR1 is LGHNT and CDR2 is FRNRAP. The germline V and J ends were trimmed by 3 bases and 3 bases, with 12 bases remaining between them. The CDR3 extends over 15 amino acids. The CDR3 loop reads CASGFGRQDGNTIYF. Here the CDR3 DNA reads TGTGCTAGTGGTTTTGGACGACAGGATGGAAACACCATATATTTT.

The chain couples TRBV5-6 to TRBJ1-2; no definite D call. There are 12 residues in the CDR3. V was pared by 4 bases and J by 4 bases, with 8 bases between. The germline V gene has CDR1 SGHDT and CDR2 YYEEEE. The CDR3 DNA is TGTGCCAGCAGCCTTGCCAGCTATGGCTACACCTTC. It codes for CASSLASYGYTF.

This rearrangement joins TRBV10-3 to TRBJ2-5; TRBD1 matches at 8 bases. The CDR3 length is 14 residues. The V segment lost 7 bases and the J segment 0 bases; nucleotides outside the gene matches: 4. In germline, CDR1 is ENHRY, CDR2 SYGVKD. CDR3 sequence (DNA): TGTGCCATCAATCAGGGACAGGACCAAGAGACCCAGTACTTC. Translation: CAINQGQDQETQYF.

This chain joins TRBV10-3 and TRBJ1-2, with D perhaps TRBD1 (5 bases). V was pared by 8 bases and J by 3 bases, with 10 bases between. This CDR3 has 12 residues. In germline, CDR1 is ENHRY, CDR2 SYGVKD. The DNA for the CDR3 is TGTGCCATCTCCAGGGATGACTATGGCTACACCTTC. Its translation: CAISRDDYGYTF.

The chain recombines TRBV5-4 with TRBJ2-1; TRBD2 agrees at 15 bases. V shed 4 bases, J shed 7 bases, and the junction held 6 bases outside the gene matches. The germline gives CDR1 SGHNT, CDR2 YYREEE (reference sequence). This CDR3 spans 16 amino acids. CDR3 in DNA: TGTGCCAGCAGCAGGACTAGCGGGGGGGCGGATAATGAGCAGTTCTTC. It is translated as CASSRTSGGADNEQFF.

This clone was counted a few times. This chain connects TRBV29-1 to TRBJ2-1; TRBD1 matches at 7 bases. The CDR3 has 14 residues. V lost 4 bases, J lost 5 bases, and 8 bases stayed unmatched. Germline V gene lookup returns CDR1 SQVTM and CDR2 ANQGSEA. The CDR3 spells CSVGRQGENNEQFF. Here the CDR3 DNA reads TGCAGCGTTGGGCGGCAGGGGGAGAACAATGAGCAGTTCTTC.

V is TRBV30 and J is TRBJ1-2; 7 bases match TRBD1. V lost 3 bases and J lost 0; bases outside the gene matches: 4. The V gene's germline CDR1 is GTSNPN and CDR2 SVGIG (reference sequence). The CDR3 contains 14 residues. CDR3 in DNA: TGTGCCTGGAGGGCAGGGGGGTCTAACTATGGCTACACCTTC. Translation: CAWRAGGSNYGYTF.

This sequence joins TRBV6-1 and TRBJ1-5, with a weak D call TRBD1 (5 bases). Germline CDR1 and CDR2: MNHNS and SASEGT. The V end was cut by 0 bases, the J end by 0 bases, with 9 bases between. The CDR3 sequence is 16 residues long. CDR3 sequence: CASSEAGGYSNQPQHF. Here the CDR3 DNA reads TGTGCCAGCAGTGAAGCGGGGGGATATAGCAATCAGCCCCAGCATTTT.

This clone was detected a few times. The V call is TRBV9, the J call TRBJ1-2; the D is unclear. The CDR3 spans 14 residues. The V end lost 2 bases, the J end lost 0 bases, and 8 bases lay between the germline ends. Germline V gene lookup returns CDR1 SGDLS and CDR2 YYNGEE. CDR3 coding DNA: TGTGCCAGCAGCGTGGGCAGGACTAACTATGGCTACACCTTC. Its protein product is CASSVGRTNYGYTF.